Reported below is one T cell receptor beta chain. Random hexamers were used to reverse transcribe roughly 0.45 to 1 ug of RNA. TCRdb re-called the immunoSEQ multiplex PCR reads with MiXCR, one entry per CDR3 protein. The sample shows roughly 130,000 distinct CDR3 sequences, 96% of them seen only once. The sample originates from a study of CD8 T cells in Susac syndrome. The receptor comes from a human donor with Susac syndrome. The sequenced sample was CD4+ T cells from PBMCs.

CDR3: CASSLRRTSLNTEAFF. The CDR3 region has the DNA TGTGCCAGCAGTTTGAGGCGAACCTCATTGAACACTGAAGCTTTCTTT. The chain is built from TRBV12-3 or TRBV12-4 and TRBJ1-1; D uncertain. With 3 bases removed from V and 0 bases from J, the gap between germline ends came to 14 bases. The CDR3 runs to 16 residues.